At least ten counts were recorded for the clone carrying this T cell receptor (beta chain). Its cognate antigen is unknown. CDR3 length: 16 residues. Looked up from germline, CDR1 is DFQATT and CDR2 is SNEGSKA (reference sequence). Trimming removed 6 bases from V and 7 bases from J, with 27 bases in between. TCRdb ran MiXCR on the reads and lists one entry per CDR3 protein. The table lists around 140,000 distinct CDR3 sequences, roughly 6.5% of them singletons. The entry originates in a study of T cell repertoires in cytomegalovirus infection. Study-level information: An indication of both CMV infection and matching HLA type came from public TCR beta signatures. Points from the study as a whole: Adding up the frequency of public TCR beta families identified people who carried CMV plus the relevant HLA.

The chain uses TRBV20-1 and TRBJ2-5, with D perhaps matching TRBD1 or TRBD2 (5 bases each). The sequence derives from a human donor in good health (CMV status not recorded). Some clones in this sample may be carry-over from other donors' samples. The sample comprised PBMCs. CDR3 loop: CSATAASRGPLATQYF. CDR3 in DNA: TGCAGTGCGACCGCGGCCAGCCGGGGCCCCCTAGCGACCCAGTACTTC.